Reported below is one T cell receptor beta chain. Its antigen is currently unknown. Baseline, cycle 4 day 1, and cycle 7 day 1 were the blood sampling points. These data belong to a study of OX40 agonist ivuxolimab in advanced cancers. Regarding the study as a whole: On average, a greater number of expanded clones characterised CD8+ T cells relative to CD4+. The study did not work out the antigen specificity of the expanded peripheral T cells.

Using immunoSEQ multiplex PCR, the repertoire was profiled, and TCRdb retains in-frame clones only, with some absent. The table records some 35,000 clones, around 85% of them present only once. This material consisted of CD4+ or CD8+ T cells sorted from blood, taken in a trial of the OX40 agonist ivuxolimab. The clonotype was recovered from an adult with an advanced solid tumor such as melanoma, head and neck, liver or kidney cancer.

This CDR3 reads CASSVLPDFYGYTF. In DNA form, the CDR3 reads TGTGCCAGCAGCGTCTTACCTGATTTCTATGGCTACACCTTC. The chain carries TRBV9 and TRBJ1-2; D unresolved. V was clipped by 2 bases and J by 4 bases, with 12 bases between them. Germline assignment: CDR1 SGDLS and CDR2 YYNGEE. The CDR3 runs to 14 residues.